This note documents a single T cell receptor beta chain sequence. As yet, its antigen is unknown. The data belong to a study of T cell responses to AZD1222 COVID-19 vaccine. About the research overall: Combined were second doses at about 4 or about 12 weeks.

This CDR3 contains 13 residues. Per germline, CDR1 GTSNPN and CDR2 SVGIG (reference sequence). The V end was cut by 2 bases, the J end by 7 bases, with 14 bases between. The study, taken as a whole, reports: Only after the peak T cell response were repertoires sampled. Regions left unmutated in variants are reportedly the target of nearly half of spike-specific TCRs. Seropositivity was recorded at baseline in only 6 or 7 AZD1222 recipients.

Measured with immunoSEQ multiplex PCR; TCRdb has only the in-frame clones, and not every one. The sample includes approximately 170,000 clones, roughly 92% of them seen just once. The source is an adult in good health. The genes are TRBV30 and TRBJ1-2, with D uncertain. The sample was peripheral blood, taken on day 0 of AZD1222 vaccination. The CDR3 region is CAWSPDPAGGYTF. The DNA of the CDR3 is TGTGCCTGGAGTCCAGACCCAGCGGGTGGCTACACCTTC.